Shown below are 32 T cell receptor beta chains from a single sample sequenced in a study of OX40 agonist ivuxolimab in advanced cancers. This table comes from immunoSEQ multiplex PCR, and its TCRdb copy is limited to in-frame clones, with some not included. This table holds some 67,000 clones, approximately 90% found once. Sequencing was performed on CD4+ or CD8+ T cells sorted from blood, taken in a trial of the OX40 agonist ivuxolimab. Every receptor here comes from an adult with an advanced solid tumor such as melanoma, head and neck, liver or kidney cancer.

This chain connects TRBV5-5 to TRBJ2-1; D unresolved. Per the germline V gene, CDR1 is SGHKS and CDR2 is YYEKEE (reference sequence). V lost 0 bases to trimming and J lost 0 bases, with 4 bases between them. The CDR3 consists of 14 residues. The CDR3 reads CASSLGGSYNEQFF. In DNA, the CDR3 is TGTGCCAGCAGCTTGGGCGGCTCCTACAATGAGCAGTTCTTC.

V and J are TRBV6-6 and TRBJ1-3, with TRBD1 matching over 11 bases. V was pared by 5 bases and J by 8 bases, with 5 bases of the junction left unmatched. This CDR3 comprises 14 residues. Germline V gene data show CDR1 as MNHNY and CDR2 as SVGAGI (reference sequence). The CDR3 nucleotides read TGTGCCAGCAGTGGACAGGGGGCAACGGACACCATATATTTT. Protein: CASSGQGATDTIYF.

This chain connects TRBV2 to TRBJ1-1; 7 bases are a match to TRBD1. Germline values: CDR1 SNHLY, CDR2 FYNNEI. The J segment lost 2 bases and the V segment lost 8 bases, leaving 2 bases of the junction unmatched. The CDR3 consists of 12 residues. CDR3 DNA sequence: TGTGCCAGCCGGGACAGTAACACTGAAGCTTTCTTT. This encodes CASRDSNTEAFF.

The rearrangement links TRBV9 to TRBJ2-7; either TRBD1 or TRBD2 may fit D (5 bases each). V gave up 0 bases and J gave up 0 bases, with 10 bases separating them. Germline V gene sequence: CDR1 SGDLS, CDR2 YYNGEE. The CDR3 consists of 15 residues. DNA for the CDR3: TGTGCCAGCAGCGTAGAACCAGGGAGCTCCTACGAGCAGTACTTC. The encoded protein is CASSVEPGSSYEQYF.

The rearrangement joins TRBV6-5 to TRBJ2-7, with 16 bases that match TRBD2. This CDR3 has 15 amino acids. CDR1 MNHEY and CDR2 SVGAGI come from the germline V gene. V was pared by 5 bases and J by 9 bases, with 7 bases of the junction left unmatched. The CDR3 coding sequence is TGTGCCAGCAGTCCGCCGGGACTAGCGGGAGGGACGCAGTACTTC. Its protein is CASSPPGLAGGTQYF.

The rearrangement links TRBV5-6 to TRBJ1-1, with 9 bases matching TRBD1. CDR3 length: 15 amino acids. Trimming removed 4 bases from V and 4 bases from J; junction bases left unmatched: 8. CDR1 is SGHDT, CDR2 YYEEEE, per germline. CDR3 sequence: CASSPSQTGGTEAFF. In DNA, the CDR3 is TGTGCCAGCAGCCCTAGTCAGACAGGGGGCACTGAAGCTTTCTTT.

The chain uses TRBV6-5 and TRBJ2-2; 7 bases agree with TRBD1. Germline V gene lookup returns CDR1 MNHEY and CDR2 SVGAGI. The CDR3 contains 14 residues. V trimming: 6 bases; J trimming: 3 bases; junction bases outside the gene matches: 4. The CDR3: CASRQGWDTGELFF. The CDR3 coding sequence is TGTGCCAGCAGACAGGGGTGGGACACCGGGGAGCTGTTTTTT.

The genes are TRBV5-1 and TRBJ1-1, with 7 bases lining up with TRBD1. Per the germline V gene, CDR1 is SGHRS and CDR2 is YFSETQ. This CDR3 region has 13 residues. V was clipped by 3 bases and J by 9 bases; unmatched bases: 8. This CDR3 reads CASSSTEGQQAFF. As DNA, the CDR3 is TGCGCCAGCAGCTCTACCGAGGGACAGCAAGCTTTCTTT.

The V gene is TRBV19, the J gene TRBJ1-2; possible D gene TRBD1, 6 bases. The length of the CDR3 is 14 residues. CDR1 is LNHDA, CDR2 SQIVND, per germline (reference sequence). V lost 4 bases and J lost 5, with 14 bases in between. The CDR3 here is CASSTLQGTYGYTF. In nucleotides, the CDR3 is TGTGCCAGTAGTACACTTCAGGGGACGTATGGCTACACCTTC.

CDR3 in amino acids: CASSWGLAKETQYF. CDR3 DNA sequence: TGTGCCAGCAGCTGGGGACTAGCCAAAGAGACCCAGTACTTC. The V gene is TRBV7-8, the J gene TRBJ2-5, with 9 bases that match TRBD2. Germline V gene data show CDR1 as SGHVS and CDR2 as FQNEAQ. Losses at the gene ends were 4 bases for V and 3 bases for J; bases not matched to a gene: 3. The CDR3 is 14 residues long.

The chain is built from TRBV4-1 and TRBJ2-3; D possibly corresponds to TRBD1 (5 bases). This CDR3 region has 13 residues. The V and J ends lost 4 bases and 6 bases respectively, with 11 bases between them. CDR1 is MGHRA, CDR2 YSYEKL, per germline. CDR3 DNA sequence: TGCGCCAGCAGCCTGTTTGCAGGGGATACGCAGTATTTT. As protein: CASSLFAGDTQYF.

The chain is built from TRBV11-2 and TRBJ1-2; TRBD1 agrees at 10 bases. J gave up 2 bases and V 1 base, and 4 bases lay outside the gene matches. CDR1 and CDR2 from the germline V gene are SGHAT and FQNNGV. This CDR3 contains 16 residues. The CDR3 bases are TGTGCCAGCAGCTTAGGTCAGACAGGGGGCAACTATGGCTACACCTTC. Protein: CASSLGQTGGNYGYTF.

The rearrangement links TRBV11-2 to TRBJ2-3, with a weak D call TRBD2 (5 bases). The CDR3 length is 16 residues. The ends were cut back, 1 base at V and 4 bases at J, with 15 bases in the middle. Germline-derived CDR1 and CDR2 are SGHAT and FQNNGV. CDR3 nucleotide sequence: TGTGCCAGCAGCTTAGTCTCGTCTAGCTTCGCAGATACGCAGTATTTT. Translated, it gives CASSLVSSSFADTQYF. The complete variable domain, with remaining parts taken from reference TRBV11-2 and TRBJ2-3, reads EAGVAQSPRYKIIEKRQSVAFWCNPISGHATLYWYQQILGQGPKLLIQFQNNGVVDDSQLPKDRFSAERLKGVDSTLKIQPAKLEDSAVYLCASSLVSSSFADTQYFGPGTRLTVL.

The chain has TRBV5-1 and TRBJ2-7; 8 positions agree with TRBD2. The ends lost 0 bases at V and 5 bases at J; junction bases unmatched: 7. Germline assignment: CDR1 SGHRS and CDR2 YFSETQ. The CDR3 spans 15 residues. The CDR3 is CASSLALREVDEQYF. The DNA of the CDR3 is TGCGCCAGCAGCTTGGCCCTGCGGGAGGTCGACGAGCAGTACTTC. Using reference TRBV5-1 and TRBJ2-7 for the parts outside the CDR3, the full variable domain is KAGVTQTPRYLIKTRGQQVTLSCSPISGHRSVSWYQQTPGQGLQFLFEYFSETQRNKGNFPGRFSGRQFSNSRSEMNVSTLELGDSALYLCASSLALREVDEQYFGPGTRLTVT.

Points on this clone: Other DNA sequences within the sample encode an identical CDR3. The chain employs TRBV28 and TRBJ2-7; D may be TRBD1 (6 bases). The CDR3 loop spans 13 amino acids. Germline assignment: CDR1 MDHEN and CDR2 SYDVKM. With 6 bases removed from V and 7 bases from J, the gap between germline ends came to 16 bases. The chain's CDR3 is CASSLGGVREQYF. Written as DNA, the CDR3 is TGTGCCAGCAGCTTAGGGGGAGTCAGGGAGCAGTACTTC.

The chain employs TRBV27 and TRBJ2-2; D gene ambiguous. This CDR3 has 16 residues. Germline values: CDR1 MNHEY, CDR2 SMNVEV (reference sequence). Trimming left V 2 bases short and J 2 bases short, with 12 bases between. The DNA for the CDR3 is TGTGCCAGCAGTTTAATCGGTGGGCTAAACACCGGGGAGCTGTTTTTT. It specifies CASSLIGGLNTGELFF.

The J gene is TRBJ2-7, the V gene TRBV7-2, with 9 bases lining up with TRBD2. CDR3 length: 15 residues. J was trimmed by 1 base and V by 1 base; bases with no gene match: 2. Germline V gene sequence: CDR1 SGHTA, CDR2 FQGNSA. CDR3: CASSLGTSASYEQYF. The CDR3 nucleotides read TGTGCCAGCAGCTTAGGGACTAGCGCATCCTACGAGCAGTACTTC.

The chain is built from TRBV9 and TRBJ2-2, with D possibly called TRBD1 or TRBD2 (5 bases each). Trimming took off 3 bases at V and 7 bases at J, with 16 bases between the two ends. This CDR3 has 15 amino acids. From germline, CDR1 is SGDLS and CDR2 YYNGEE. CDR3 residues: CASSDTALGGGELFF. The CDR3 DNA reads as TGTGCCAGCAGCGACACAGCGCTTGGGGGCGGGGAGCTGTTTTTT.

This chain connects TRBV5-1 to TRBJ2-7, with 11 bases lining up with TRBD2. Per germline, CDR1 SGHRS and CDR2 YFSETQ. The V segment lost 4 bases and the J segment 2 bases; nucleotides outside the gene matches: 8. CDR3 length: 16 amino acids. The CDR3 sequence is CASSTTTSGGTYEQYF. CDR3 coding DNA: TGCGCCAGCAGCACCACCACTAGCGGGGGCACCTACGAGCAGTACTTC.

This rearrangement joins TRBV18 to TRBJ2-2; D is unclear. Trimming took 3 bases from V and 0 from J, leaving 8 bases between them. The CDR3 has 15 residues. Germline values: CDR1 KGHSH, CDR2 LQKENI. CDR3 bases: TGTGCCAGCTCACCTCAAGGAGCGAACACCGGGGAGCTGTTTTTT. Translated, it gives CASSPQGANTGELFF.

The chain employs TRBV18 and TRBJ2-5; the D gene is possibly TRBD1 (6 bases). Germline V gene data show CDR1 as KGHSH and CDR2 as LQKENI. V was shortened by 1 base and J by 1 base, with 16 bases between the two germline ends. This CDR3 comprises 17 residues. CDR3 coding DNA: TGTGCCAGCTCACCACTAGGGGGAACAGGGACCCAAGAGACCCAGTACTTC. Residues: CASSPLGGTGTQETQYF.

The chain couples TRBV5-1 to TRBJ2-3; D is perhaps TRBD2 (5 bases). Germline V gene lookup returns CDR1 SGHRS and CDR2 YFSETQ. Trimming left V 4 bases short and J 0 bases short, with 15 bases between. The CDR3 is 16 residues long. The CDR3 here is CASSPRGFPSTDTQYF. CDR3 nucleotides: TGCGCCAGCAGCCCCCGAGGGTTCCCGAGCACAGATACGCAGTATTTT.

The chain recombines TRBV10-2 with TRBJ1-2, with D possibly matching TRBD1 (5 bases). The CDR3 spans 12 residues. Trimming shortened V by 4 bases and J by 7 bases, and 10 bases separated the two germline ends. Germline V CDR1 and CDR2: WSHSY, SAAADI. CDR3 sequence: CASSGVGGGYTF. CDR3 bases: TGCGCCAGCAGTGGAGTTGGGGGTGGCTACACCTTC.

The J gene is TRBJ1-3, the V gene TRBV29-1; TRBD1 might be the D (5 bases). V gave up 3 bases and J gave up 2 bases, with 8 bases separating them. CDR1 is SQVTM and CDR2 is ANQGSEA in the germline V gene. The CDR3 sequence is 13 residues long. The CDR3 DNA reads as TGCAGCGTTGATTGGGGGACTGGAAACACCATATATTTT. It is translated as CSVDWGTGNTIYF.

The rearrangement joins TRBV5-1 to TRBJ1-2, with D perhaps TRBD1 (5 bases). The CDR3 extends over 13 amino acids. Germline CDR1 SGHRS, CDR2 YFSETQ. V dropped 4 bases and J dropped 4 bases, with 11 bases sitting between them. The CDR3 is CASSARDPYGYTF. CDR3 sequence (DNA): TGCGCCAGCAGCGCGAGGGACCCCTATGGCTACACCTTC.

The chain couples TRBV4-1 to TRBJ2-7, with 7 bases matching TRBD2. This CDR3 is built from 16 residues. V lost 0 bases, J lost 2 bases, and 7 bases stayed unmatched. CDR1 and CDR2 from the germline V gene are MGHRA and YSYEKL. Here the CDR3 DNA reads TGCGCCAGCAGCCAAGATCTGGGCGGGAGAACCTACGAGCAGTACTTC. Translated, it gives CASSQDLGGRTYEQYF.

The chain uses TRBV19 and TRBJ1-5; 9 nucleotides match TRBD1. There are 15 residues in the CDR3. V lost 3 bases to trimming and J lost 3 bases; unmatched junction nucleotides: 3. The V gene's germline CDR1 is LNHDA and CDR2 SQIVND (reference sequence). As DNA, the CDR3 is TGTGCCAGTAGTATCGGGACAGGGAACAATCAGCCCCAGCATTTT. Protein sequence: CASSIGTGNNQPQHF.

For the CDR3, the DNA is TGTGCCAGTAGTATAGCTCATGGGCGGCAGACCCAGTACTTC. Its translation is CASSIAHGRQTQYF. V is TRBV19 and J is TRBJ2-5; D remains ambiguous. The CDR3 runs 14 residues. CDR1 is LNHDA, CDR2 SQIVND, per germline (reference sequence). V was clipped by 1 base and J by 6 bases, with 12 bases between them.

V and J are TRBV18 and TRBJ2-1; D gene uncertain. Germline CDR1 and CDR2: KGHSH and LQKENI. The CDR3 is made up of 15 amino acids. V shed 2 bases and J shed 0 bases, with 8 bases lying between them. The CDR3 reads CASSPLVDSYNEQFF. Written as DNA, the CDR3 is TGTGCCAGCTCACCATTAGTTGACTCCTACAATGAGCAGTTCTTC. Full variable domain (missing parts from reference TRBV18 and TRBJ2-1): NAGVMQNPRHLVRRRGQEARLRCSPMKGHSHVYWYRQLPEEGLKFMVYLQKENIIDESGMPKERFSAEFPKEGPSILRIQQVVRGDSAAYFCASSPLVDSYNEQFFGPGTRLTVL.

The count of this clone is one. The V and J genes are TRBV5-5 and TRBJ1-6; tentative D call: TRBD1 (6 bases). Trimming took off 3 bases at V and 9 bases at J, with 16 bases between the two ends. Germline assignment: CDR1 SGHKS and CDR2 YYEKEE (reference sequence). CDR3 length equals 15 residues. CDR3 protein: CASSSLGGASSPLHF. CDR3 coding DNA: TGTGCCAGCAGCTCCCTGGGGGGCGCTAGTTCACCCCTCCACTTT.

This clone was recorded a few times. V and J are TRBV2 and TRBJ2-1, with D perhaps matching TRBD1 (5 bases). V lost 4 bases and J lost 6, with 10 bases in between. This CDR3 has 13 residues. Germline CDR1 is SNHLY and CDR2 is FYNNEI. DNA for the CDR3: TGTGCCAGCAGTGGACAGTTGGTCAATGAGCAGTTCTTC. Protein product: CASSGQLVNEQFF.

V and J are TRBV28 and TRBJ1-3; 7 positions agree with TRBD1. Germline-derived CDR1 and CDR2 are MDHEN and SYDVKM. Unmatched junction bases numbered 2, after V lost 2 bases and J lost 4 bases. This CDR3 region has 14 residues. CDR3: CASSLKGAGNTIYF. The CDR3 nucleotides are TGTGCCAGCAGTTTAAAGGGGGCGGGAAACACCATATATTTT.